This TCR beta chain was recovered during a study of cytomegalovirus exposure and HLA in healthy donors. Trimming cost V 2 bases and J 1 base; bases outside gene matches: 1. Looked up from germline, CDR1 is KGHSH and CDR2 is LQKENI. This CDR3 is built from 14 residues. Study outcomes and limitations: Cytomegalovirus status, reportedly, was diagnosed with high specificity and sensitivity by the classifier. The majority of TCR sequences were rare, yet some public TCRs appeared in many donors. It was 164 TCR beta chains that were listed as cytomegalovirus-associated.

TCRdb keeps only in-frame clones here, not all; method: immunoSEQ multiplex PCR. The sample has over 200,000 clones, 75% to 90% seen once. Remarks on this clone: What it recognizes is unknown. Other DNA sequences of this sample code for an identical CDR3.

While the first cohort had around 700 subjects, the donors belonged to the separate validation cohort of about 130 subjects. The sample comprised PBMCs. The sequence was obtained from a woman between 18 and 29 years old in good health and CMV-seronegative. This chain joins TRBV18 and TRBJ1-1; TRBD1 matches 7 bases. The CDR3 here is CASSPGTENTEAFF. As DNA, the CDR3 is TGTGCCAGCTCACCAGGGACAGAGAACACTGAAGCTTTCTTT.